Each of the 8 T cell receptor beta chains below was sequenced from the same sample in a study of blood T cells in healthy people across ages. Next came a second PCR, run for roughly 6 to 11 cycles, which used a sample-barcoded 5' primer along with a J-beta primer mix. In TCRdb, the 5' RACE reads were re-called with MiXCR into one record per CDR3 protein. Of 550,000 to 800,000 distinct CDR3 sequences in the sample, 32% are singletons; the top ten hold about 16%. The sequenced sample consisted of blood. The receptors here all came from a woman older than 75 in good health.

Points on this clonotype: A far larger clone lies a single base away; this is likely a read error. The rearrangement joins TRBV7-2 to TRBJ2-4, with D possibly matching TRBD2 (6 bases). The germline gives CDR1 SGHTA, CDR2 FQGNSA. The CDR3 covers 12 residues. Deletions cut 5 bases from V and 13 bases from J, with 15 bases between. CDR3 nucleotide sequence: TGTGCCAGCAGCCAAGCATGGGAGGCCCAGTACTTC. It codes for CASSQAWEAQYF.

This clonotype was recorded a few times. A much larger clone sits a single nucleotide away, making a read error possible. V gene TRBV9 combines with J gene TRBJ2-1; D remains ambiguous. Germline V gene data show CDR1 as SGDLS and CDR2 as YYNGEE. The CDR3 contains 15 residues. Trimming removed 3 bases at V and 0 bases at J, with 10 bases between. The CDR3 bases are TGTGCCAGCAGCGGAGGTAGTTTCTCCTACAATGAGCAGTTCTTC. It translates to CASSGGSFSYNEQFF.

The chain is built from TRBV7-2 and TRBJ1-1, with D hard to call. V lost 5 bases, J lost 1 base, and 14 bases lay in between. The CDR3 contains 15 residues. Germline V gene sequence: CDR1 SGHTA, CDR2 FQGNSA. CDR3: CASSDPGRSNTEAFF. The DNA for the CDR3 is TGTGCCAGCAGCGACCCTGGACGGTCGAACACTGAAGCTTTCTTT.

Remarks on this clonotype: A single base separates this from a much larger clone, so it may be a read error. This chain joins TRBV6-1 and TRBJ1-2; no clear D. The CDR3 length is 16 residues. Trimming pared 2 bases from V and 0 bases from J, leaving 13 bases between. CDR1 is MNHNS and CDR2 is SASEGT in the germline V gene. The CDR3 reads CASSEMIRTTNYGYTF. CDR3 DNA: TGTGCCAGCAGTGAAATGATTAGAACTACTAACTATGGCTACACCTTC.

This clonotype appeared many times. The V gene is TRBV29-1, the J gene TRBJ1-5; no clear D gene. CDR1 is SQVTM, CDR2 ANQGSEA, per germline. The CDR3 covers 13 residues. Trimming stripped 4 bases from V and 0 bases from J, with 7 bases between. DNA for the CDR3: TGCAGCGTTGTAGTCGATAGCAATCAGCCCCAGCATTTT. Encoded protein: CSVVVDSNQPQHF.

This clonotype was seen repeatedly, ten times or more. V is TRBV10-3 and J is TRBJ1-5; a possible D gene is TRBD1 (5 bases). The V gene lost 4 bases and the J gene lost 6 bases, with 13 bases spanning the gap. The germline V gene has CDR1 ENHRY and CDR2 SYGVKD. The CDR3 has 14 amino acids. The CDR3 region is CAISGGREGQPQHF. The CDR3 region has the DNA TGTGCCATCAGTGGCGGCAGGGAGGGTCAGCCCCAGCATTTT.

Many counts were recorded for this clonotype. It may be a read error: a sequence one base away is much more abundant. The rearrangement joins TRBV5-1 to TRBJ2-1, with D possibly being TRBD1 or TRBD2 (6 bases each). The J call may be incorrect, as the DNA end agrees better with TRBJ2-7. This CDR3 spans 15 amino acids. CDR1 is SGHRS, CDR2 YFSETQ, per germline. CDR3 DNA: TGCGCCAGCAGCTTGGGCAGGGGAGGCTACAATGAGCAGTACTTC. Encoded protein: CASSLGRGGYNEQYF.

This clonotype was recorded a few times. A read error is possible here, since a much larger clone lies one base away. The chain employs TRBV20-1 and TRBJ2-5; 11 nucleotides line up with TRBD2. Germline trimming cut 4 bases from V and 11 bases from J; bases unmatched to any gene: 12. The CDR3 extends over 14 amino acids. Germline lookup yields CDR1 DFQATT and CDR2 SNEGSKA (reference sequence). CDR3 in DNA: TGCAGTGCTACGACTAGCGGGGTTTACAATGAGCAGTACTTC. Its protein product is CSATTSGVYNEQYF.